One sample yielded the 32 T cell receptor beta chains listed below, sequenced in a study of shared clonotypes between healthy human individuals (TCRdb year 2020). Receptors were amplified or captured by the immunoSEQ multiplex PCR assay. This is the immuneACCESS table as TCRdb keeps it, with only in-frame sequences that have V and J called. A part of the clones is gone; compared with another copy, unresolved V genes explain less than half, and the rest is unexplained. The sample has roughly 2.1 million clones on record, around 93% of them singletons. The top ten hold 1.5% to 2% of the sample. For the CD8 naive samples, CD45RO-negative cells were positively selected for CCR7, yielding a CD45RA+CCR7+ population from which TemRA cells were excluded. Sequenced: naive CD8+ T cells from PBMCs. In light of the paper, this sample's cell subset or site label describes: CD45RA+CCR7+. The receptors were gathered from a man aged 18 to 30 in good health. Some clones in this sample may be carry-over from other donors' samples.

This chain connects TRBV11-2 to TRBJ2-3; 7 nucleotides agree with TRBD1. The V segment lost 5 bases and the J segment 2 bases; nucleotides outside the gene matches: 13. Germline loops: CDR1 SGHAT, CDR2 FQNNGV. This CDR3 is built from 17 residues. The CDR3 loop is CASSLIPGQSSTDTQYF. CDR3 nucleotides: TGTGCCAGCAGCCTAATCCCGGGACAGTCGTCCACAGATACGCAGTATTTT.

The CDR3 sequence: CASSPRRTSSDWANVLTF. Here the CDR3 DNA reads TGTGCCAGCAGCCCCAGGAGGACAAGCTCTGATTGGGCCAACGTCCTGACTTTC. The rearrangement joins TRBV28 to TRBJ2-6, with D perhaps being TRBD1 or TRBD2 (5 bases each). Germline V lookup: CDR1 MDHEN, CDR2 SYDVKM. The ends were cut back, 6 bases at V and 5 bases at J, with 23 bases in the middle. There are 18 residues in the CDR3.

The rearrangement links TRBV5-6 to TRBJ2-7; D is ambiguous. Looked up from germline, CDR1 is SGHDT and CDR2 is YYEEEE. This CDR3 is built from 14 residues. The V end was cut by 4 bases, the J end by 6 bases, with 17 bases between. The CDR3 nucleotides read TGTGCCAGCAGCGTACCCGCTGATTCCGGCGAGCAGTACTTC. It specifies CASSVPADSGEQYF. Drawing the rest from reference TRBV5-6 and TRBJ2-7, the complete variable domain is DAGVTQSPTHLIKTRGQQVTLRCSPKSGHDTVSWYQQALGQGPQFIFQYYEEEERQRGNFPDRFSGHQFPNYSSELNVNALLLGDSALYLCASSVPADSGEQYFGPGTRLTVT.

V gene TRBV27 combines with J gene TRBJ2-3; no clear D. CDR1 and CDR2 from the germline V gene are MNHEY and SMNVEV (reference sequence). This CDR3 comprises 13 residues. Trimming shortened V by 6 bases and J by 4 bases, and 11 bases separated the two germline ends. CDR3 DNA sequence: TGTGCCAGCAGGCGAAGTGGCCCAGATACGCAGTATTTT. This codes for CASRRSGPDTQYF.

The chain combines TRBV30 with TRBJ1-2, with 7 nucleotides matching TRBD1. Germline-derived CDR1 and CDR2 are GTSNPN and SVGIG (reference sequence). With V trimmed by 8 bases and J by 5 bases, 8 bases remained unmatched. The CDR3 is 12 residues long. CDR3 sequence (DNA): TGTGCCAGCCCGACAGGGAGATATGGCTACACCTTC. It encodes CASPTGRYGYTF.

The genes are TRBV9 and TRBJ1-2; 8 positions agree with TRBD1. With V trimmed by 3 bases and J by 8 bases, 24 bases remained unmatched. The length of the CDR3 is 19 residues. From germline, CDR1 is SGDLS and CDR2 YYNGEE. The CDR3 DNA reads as TGTGCCAGCAGCGGTATTTCCACGACGGGGACAGGAGGTTTTGGCGGCTACACCTTC. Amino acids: CASSGISTTGTGGFGGYTF.

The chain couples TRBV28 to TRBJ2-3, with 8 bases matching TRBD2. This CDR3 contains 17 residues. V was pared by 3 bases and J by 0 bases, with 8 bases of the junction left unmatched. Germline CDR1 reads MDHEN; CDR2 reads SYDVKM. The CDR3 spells CASSFFRGRYSTDTQYF. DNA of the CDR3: TGTGCCAGCAGTTTCTTCCGCGGGAGGTACAGCACAGATACGCAGTATTTT.

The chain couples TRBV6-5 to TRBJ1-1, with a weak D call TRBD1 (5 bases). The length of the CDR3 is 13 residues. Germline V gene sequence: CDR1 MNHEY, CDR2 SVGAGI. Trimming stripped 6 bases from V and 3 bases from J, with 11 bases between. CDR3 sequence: CASRLGVDTEAFF. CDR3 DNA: TGTGCCAGCAGGTTAGGGGTAGACACTGAAGCTTTCTTT.

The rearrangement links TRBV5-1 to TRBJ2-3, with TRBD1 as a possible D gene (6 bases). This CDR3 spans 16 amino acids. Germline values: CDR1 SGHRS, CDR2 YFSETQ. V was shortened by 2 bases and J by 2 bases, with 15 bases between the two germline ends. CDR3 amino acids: CASSFTGTGFTDTQYF. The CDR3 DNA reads TGCGCCAGCAGCTTTACAGGGACGGGATTCACAGATACGCAGTATTTT.

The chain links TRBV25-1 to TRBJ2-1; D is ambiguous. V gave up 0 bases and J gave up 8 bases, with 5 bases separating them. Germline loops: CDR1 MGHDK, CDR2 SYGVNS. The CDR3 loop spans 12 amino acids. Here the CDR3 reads CASSEYYDEQFF. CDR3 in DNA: TGTGCCAGCAGTGAATATTACGATGAGCAGTTCTTC.

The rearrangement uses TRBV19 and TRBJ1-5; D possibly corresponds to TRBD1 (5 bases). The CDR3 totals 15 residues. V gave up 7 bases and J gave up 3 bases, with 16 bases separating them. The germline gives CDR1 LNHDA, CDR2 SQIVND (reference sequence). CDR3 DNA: TGTGCCAGTACCTATGGGGGTTTGGTCAATCAGCCCCAGCATTTT. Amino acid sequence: CASTYGGLVNQPQHF.

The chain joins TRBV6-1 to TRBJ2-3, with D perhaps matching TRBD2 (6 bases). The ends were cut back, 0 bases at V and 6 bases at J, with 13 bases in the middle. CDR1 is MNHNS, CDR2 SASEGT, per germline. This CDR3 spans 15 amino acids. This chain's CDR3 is CASSEASGGWDTQYF. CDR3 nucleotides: TGTGCCAGCAGTGAAGCTAGCGGAGGGTGGGATACGCAGTATTTT.

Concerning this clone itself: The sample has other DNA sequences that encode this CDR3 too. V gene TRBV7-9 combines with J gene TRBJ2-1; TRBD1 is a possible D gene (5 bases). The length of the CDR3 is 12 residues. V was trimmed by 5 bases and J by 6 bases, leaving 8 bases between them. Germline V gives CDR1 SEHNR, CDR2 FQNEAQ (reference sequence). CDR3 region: CASSPGFNEQFF. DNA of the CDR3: TGTGCCAGCAGCCCAGGGTTCAATGAGCAGTTCTTC.

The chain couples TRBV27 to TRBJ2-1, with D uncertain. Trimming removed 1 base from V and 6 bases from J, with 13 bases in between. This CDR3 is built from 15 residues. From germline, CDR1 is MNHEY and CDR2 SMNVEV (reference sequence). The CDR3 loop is CASSLYHKNTNEQFF. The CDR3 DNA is TGTGCCAGCAGTTTATATCACAAGAACACCAATGAGCAGTTCTTC.

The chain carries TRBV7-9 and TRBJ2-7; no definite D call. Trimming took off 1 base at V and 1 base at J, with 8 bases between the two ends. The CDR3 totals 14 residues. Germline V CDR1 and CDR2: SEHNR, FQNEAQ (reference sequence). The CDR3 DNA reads TGTGCCAGCAGCTTAGGGGTTGTTTCCTACGAGCAGTACTTC. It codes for CASSLGVVSYEQYF.

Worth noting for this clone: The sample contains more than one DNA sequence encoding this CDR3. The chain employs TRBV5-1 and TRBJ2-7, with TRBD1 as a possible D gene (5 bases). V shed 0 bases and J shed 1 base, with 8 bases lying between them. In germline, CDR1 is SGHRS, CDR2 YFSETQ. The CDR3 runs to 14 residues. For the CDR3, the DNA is TGCGCCAGCAGCTTGGGGGGCGGTTCCTACGAGCAGTACTTC. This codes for CASSLGGGSYEQYF.

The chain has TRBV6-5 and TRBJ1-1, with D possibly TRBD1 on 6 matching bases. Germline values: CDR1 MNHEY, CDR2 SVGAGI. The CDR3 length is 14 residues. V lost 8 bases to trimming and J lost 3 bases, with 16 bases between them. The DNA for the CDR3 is TGTGCCAGCTTGGGGGGGCCTTGGGACACTGAAGCTTTCTTT. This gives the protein CASLGGPWDTEAFF.

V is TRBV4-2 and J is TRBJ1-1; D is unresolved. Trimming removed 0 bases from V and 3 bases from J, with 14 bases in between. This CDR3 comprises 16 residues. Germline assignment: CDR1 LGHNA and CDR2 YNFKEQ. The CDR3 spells CASSQDFWRVDTEAFF. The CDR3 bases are TGTGCCAGCAGCCAAGATTTCTGGAGGGTGGACACTGAAGCTTTCTTT.

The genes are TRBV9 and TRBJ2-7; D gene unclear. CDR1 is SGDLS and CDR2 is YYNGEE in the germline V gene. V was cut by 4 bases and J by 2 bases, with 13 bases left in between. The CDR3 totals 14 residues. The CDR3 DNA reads TGTGCCAGCAGCCCGCGGTTGAGTCCCTACGAGCAGTACTTC. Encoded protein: CASSPRLSPYEQYF. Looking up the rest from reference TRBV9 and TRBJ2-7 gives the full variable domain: DSGVTQTPKHLITATGQRVTLRCSPRSGDLSVYWYQQSLDQGLQFLIQYYNGEERAKGNILERFSAQQFPDLHSELNLSSLELGDSALYFCASSPRLSPYEQYFGPGTRLTVT.

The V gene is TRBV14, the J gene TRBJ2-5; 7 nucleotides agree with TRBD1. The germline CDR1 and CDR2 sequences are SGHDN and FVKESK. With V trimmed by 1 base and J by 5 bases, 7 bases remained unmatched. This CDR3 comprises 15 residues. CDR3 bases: TGTGCCAGCAGCCAAGCACAGGGGTGGCAGGAGACCCAGTACTTC. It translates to CASSQAQGWQETQYF.

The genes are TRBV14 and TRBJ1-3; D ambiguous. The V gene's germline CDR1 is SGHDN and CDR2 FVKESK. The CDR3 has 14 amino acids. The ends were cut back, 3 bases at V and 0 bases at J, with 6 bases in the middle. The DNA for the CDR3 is TGTGCCAGCAGCCAGCTCTACTCTGGAAACACCATATATTTT. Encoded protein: CASSQLYSGNTIYF. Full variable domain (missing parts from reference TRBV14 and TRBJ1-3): EAGVTQFPSHSVIEKGQTVTLRCDPISGHDNLYWYRRVMGKEIKFLLHFVKESKQDESGMPNNRFLAERTGGTYSTLKVQPAELEDSGVYFCASSQLYSGNTIYFGEGSWLTVV.

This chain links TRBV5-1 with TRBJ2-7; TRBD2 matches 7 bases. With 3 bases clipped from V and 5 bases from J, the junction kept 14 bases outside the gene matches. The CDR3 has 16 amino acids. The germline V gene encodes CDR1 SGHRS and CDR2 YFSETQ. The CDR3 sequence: CASSYFAGEGNDEQYF. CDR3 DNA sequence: TGCGCCAGCAGCTATTTCGCGGGAGAGGGTAACGACGAGCAGTACTTC.

The CDR3 region is CASSLGDRTQETQYF. The CDR3 DNA reads TGTGCCAGCAGCTTAGGGGACAGAACCCAAGAGACCCAGTACTTC. The chain uses TRBV11-2 and TRBJ2-5, with 7 bases aligning to TRBD1. Germline CDR1 SGHAT, CDR2 FQNNGV. With 1 base clipped from V and 1 base from J, the junction kept 3 bases outside the gene matches. The CDR3 loop spans 15 amino acids.

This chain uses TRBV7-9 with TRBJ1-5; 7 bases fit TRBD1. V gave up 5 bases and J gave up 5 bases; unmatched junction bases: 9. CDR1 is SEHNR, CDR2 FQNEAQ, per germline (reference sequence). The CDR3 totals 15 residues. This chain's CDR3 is CASSTTDRPDQPQHF. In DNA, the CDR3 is TGTGCCAGCAGCACAACGGACAGGCCCGATCAGCCCCAGCATTTT.

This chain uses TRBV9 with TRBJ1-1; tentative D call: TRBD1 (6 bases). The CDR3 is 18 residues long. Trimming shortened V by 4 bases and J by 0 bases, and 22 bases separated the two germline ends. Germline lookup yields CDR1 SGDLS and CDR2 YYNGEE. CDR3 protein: CASSKYYSGGSMNTEAFF. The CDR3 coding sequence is TGTGCCAGCAGCAAATACTACTCGGGGGGCAGCATGAACACTGAAGCTTTCTTT.

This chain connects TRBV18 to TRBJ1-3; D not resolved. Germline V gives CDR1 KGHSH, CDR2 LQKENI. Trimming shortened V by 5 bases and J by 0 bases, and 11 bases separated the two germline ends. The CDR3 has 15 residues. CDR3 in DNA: TGTGCCAGCTCAACTGGGCCCGTCTCTGGAAACACCATATATTTT. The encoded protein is CASSTGPVSGNTIYF.

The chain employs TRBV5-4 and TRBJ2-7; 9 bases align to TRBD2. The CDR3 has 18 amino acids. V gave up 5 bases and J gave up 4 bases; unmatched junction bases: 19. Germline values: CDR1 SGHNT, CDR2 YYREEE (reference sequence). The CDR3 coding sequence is TGTGCCAGCAGGACAGACACTTCGACTAGCGGCAGGCCGTACGAGCAGTACTTC. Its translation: CASRTDTSTSGRPYEQYF.

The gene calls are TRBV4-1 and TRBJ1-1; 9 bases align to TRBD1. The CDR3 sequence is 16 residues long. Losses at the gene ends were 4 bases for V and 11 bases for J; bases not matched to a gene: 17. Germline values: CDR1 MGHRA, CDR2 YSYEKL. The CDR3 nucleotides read TGCGCCAGCAGCCCCCACGAGGCGGACAGGGGATCCGGGGCTTTCTTT. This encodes CASSPHEADRGSGAFF.

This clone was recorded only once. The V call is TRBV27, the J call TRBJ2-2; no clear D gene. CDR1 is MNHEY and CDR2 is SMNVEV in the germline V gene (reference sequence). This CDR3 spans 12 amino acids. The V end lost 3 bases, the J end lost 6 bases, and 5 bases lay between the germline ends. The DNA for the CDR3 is TGTGCCAGCAGTTTCGGGTCCGGGGAGCTGTTTTTT. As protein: CASSFGSGELFF.

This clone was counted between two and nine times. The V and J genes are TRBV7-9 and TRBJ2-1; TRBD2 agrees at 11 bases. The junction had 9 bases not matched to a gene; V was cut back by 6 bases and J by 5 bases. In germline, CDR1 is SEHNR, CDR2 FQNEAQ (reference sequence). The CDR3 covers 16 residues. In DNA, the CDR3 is TGTGCCAGCAGACAAACCGGGACTAGCGGAAACAATGAGCAGTTCTTC. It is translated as CASRQTGTSGNNEQFF.

The CDR3 bases are TGTGCCAGCAGCTCTATCAGACTCACAGATACGCAGTATTTT. Protein sequence: CASSSIRLTDTQYF. The V gene is TRBV28, the J gene TRBJ2-3, with D hard to call. The germline CDR1 and CDR2 sequences are MDHEN and SYDVKM. The CDR3 is made up of 14 amino acids. V was clipped by 6 bases and J by 2 bases, with 12 bases between them.

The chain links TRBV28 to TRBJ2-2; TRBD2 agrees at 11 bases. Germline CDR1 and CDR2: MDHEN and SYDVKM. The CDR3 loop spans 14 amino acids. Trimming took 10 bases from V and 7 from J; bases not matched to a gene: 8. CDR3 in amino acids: CATKLAGEHGELFF. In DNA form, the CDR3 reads TGTGCCACCAAACTAGCGGGAGAGCACGGGGAGCTGTTTTTT. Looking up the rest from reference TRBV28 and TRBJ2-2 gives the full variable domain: DVKVTQSSRYLVKRTGEKVFLECVQDMDHENMFWYRQDPGLGLRLIYFSYDVKMKEKGDIPEGYSVSREKKERFSLILESASTNQTSMYLCATKLAGEHGELFFGEGSRLTVL.